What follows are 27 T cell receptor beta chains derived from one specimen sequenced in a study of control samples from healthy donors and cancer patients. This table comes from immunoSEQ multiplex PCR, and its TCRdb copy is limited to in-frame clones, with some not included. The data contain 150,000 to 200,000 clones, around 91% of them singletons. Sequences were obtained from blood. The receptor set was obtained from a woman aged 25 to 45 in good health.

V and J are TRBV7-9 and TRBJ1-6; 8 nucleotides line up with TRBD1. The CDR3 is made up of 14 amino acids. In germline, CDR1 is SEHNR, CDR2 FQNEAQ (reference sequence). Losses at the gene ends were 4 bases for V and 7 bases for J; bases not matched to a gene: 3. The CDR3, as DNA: TGTGCCAGCAGCTCGGGACAGGCAAATTCACCCCTCCACTTT. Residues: CASSSGQANSPLHF. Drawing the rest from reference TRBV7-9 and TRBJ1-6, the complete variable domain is DTGVSQNPRHKITKRGQNVTFRCDPISEHNRLYWYRQTLGQGPEFLTYFQNEAQLEKSRLLSDRFSAERPKGSFSTLEIQRTEQGDSAMYLCASSSGQANSPLHFGNGTRLTVT.

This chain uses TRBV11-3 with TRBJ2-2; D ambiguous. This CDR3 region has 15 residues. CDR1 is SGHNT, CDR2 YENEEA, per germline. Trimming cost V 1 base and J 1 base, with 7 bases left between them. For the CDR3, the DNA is TGTGCCAGCAGCTTAGGGACGGTGAACACCGGGGAGCTGTTTTTT. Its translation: CASSLGTVNTGELFF.

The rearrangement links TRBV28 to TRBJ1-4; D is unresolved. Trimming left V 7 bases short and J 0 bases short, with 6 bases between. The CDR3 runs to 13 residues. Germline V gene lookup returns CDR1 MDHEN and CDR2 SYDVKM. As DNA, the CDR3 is TGTGCCAGCACCTATGCAACTAATGAAAAACTGTTTTTT. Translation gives CASTYATNEKLFF.

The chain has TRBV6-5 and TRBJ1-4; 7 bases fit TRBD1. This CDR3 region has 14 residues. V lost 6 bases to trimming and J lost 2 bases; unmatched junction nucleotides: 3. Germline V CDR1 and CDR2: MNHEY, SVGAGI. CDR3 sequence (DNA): TGTGCCAGCAGCGACAGGGACACTAATGAAAAACTGTTTTTT. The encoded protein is CASSDRDTNEKLFF.

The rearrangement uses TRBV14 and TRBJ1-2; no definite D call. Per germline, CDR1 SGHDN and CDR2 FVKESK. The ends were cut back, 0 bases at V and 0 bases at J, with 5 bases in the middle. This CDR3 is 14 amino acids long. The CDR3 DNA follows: TGTGCCAGCAGCCAAGAAATTGCTAACTATGGCTACACCTTC. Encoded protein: CASSQEIANYGYTF.

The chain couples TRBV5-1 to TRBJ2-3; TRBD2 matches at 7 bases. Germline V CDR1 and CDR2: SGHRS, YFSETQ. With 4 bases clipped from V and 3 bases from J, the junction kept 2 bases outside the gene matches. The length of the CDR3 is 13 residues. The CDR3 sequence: CASSVGGTDTQYF. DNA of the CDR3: TGCGCCAGCAGCGTGGGGGGGACAGATACGCAGTATTTT.

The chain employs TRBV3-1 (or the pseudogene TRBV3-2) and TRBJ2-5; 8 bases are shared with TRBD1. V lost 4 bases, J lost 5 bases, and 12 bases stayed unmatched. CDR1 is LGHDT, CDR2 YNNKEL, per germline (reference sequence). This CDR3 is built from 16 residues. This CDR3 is CASSPRRTGRGETQYF. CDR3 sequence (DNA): TGTGCCAGCAGCCCCCGAAGGACAGGGCGTGGGGAGACCCAGTACTTC.

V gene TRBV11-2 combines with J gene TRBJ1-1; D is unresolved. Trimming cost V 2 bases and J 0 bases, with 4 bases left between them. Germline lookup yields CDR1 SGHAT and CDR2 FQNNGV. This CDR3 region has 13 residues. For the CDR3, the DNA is TGTGCCAGCAGCTTAATAGTGAACACTGAAGCTTTCTTT. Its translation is CASSLIVNTEAFF. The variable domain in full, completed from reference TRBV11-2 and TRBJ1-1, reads EAGVAQSPRYKIIEKRQSVAFWCNPISGHATLYWYQQILGQGPKLLIQFQNNGVVDDSQLPKDRFSAERLKGVDSTLKIQPAKLEDSAVYLCASSLIVNTEAFFGQGTRLTVV.

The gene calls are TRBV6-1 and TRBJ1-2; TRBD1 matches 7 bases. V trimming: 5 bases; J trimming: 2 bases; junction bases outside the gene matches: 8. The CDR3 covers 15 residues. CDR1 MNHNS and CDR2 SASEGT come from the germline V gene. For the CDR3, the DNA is TGTGCCAGCAGTTCGACAGGGTTAAGAAACTATGGCTACACCTTC. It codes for CASSSTGLRNYGYTF.

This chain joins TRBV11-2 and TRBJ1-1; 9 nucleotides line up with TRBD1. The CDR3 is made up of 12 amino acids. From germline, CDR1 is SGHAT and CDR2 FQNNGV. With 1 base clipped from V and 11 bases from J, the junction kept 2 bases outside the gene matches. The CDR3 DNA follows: TGTGCCAGCAGCTTAGGGGACAGGGCTGCTTTCTTT. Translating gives CASSLGDRAAFF.

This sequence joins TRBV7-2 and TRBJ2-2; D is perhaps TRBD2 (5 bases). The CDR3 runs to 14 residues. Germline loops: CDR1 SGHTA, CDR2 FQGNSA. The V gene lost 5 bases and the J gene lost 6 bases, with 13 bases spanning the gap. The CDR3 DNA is TGTGCCAGCAGCCCACCACTAGAGGCCGGGGAGCTGTTTTTT. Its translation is CASSPPLEAGELFF.

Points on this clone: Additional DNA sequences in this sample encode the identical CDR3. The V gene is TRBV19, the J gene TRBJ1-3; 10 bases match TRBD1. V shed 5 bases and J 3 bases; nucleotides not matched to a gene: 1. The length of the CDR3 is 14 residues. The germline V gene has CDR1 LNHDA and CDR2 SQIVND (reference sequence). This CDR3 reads CASSGTGDGNTIYF. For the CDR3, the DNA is TGTGCCAGTAGTGGGACAGGGGATGGAAACACCATATATTTT.

The CDR3 nucleotides are TGTGCCAGCAGCCAAGAGGTAGGCACCTCTGGAAACACCATATATTTT. Translated, it gives CASSQEVGTSGNTIYF. This chain uses TRBV4-2 with TRBJ1-3; no reliable D call. With 0 bases removed from V and 0 bases from J, the gap between germline ends came to 9 bases. This CDR3 region has 16 residues. Germline V gives CDR1 LGHNA, CDR2 YNFKEQ.

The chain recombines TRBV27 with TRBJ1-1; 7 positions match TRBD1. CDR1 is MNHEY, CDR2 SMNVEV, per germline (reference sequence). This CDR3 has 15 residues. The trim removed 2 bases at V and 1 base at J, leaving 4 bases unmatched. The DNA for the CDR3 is TGTGCCAGCAGTTTAAGGGGGCAAAGGAACACTGAAGCTTTCTTT. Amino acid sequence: CASSLRGQRNTEAFF.

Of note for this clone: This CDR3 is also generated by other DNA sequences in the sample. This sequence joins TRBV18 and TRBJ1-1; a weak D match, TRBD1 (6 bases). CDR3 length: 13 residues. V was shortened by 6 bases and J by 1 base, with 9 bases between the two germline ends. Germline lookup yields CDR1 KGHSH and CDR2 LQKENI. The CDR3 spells CASSEGQNTEAFF. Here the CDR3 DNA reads TGTGCCAGCTCGGAGGGACAGAACACTGAAGCTTTCTTT.

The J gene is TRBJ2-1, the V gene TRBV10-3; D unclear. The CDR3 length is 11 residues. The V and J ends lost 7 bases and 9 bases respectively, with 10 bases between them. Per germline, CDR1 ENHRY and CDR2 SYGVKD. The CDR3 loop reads CAIKEGVEQFF. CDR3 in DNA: TGTGCCATCAAGGAAGGAGTTGAGCAGTTCTTC.

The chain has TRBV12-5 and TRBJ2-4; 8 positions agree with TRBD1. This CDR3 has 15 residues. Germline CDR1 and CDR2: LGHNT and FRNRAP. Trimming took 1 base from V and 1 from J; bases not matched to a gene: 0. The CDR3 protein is CASGLGQGAKNIQYF. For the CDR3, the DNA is TGTGCTAGTGGTTTGGGACAGGGGGCCAAAAACATTCAGTACTTC.

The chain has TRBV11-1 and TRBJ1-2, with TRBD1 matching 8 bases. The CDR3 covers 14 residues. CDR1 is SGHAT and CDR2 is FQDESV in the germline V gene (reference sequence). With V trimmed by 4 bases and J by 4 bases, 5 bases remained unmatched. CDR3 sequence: CASSSGTGGYGYTF. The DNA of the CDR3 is TGTGCCAGCAGCTCCGGCACAGGGGGCTATGGCTACACCTTC. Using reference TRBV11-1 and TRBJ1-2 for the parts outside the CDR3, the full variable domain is EAEVAQSPRYKITEKSQAVAFWCDPISGHATLYWYRQILGQGPELLVQFQDESVVDDSQLPKDRFSAERLKGVDSTLKIQPAELGDSAMYLCASSSGTGGYGYTFGSGTRLTVV.

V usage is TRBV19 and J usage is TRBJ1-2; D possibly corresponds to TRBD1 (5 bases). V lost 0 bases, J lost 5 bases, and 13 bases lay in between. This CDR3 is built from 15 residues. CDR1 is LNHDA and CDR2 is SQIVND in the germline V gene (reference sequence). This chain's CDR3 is CASSIDRGGRYGYTF. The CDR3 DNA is TGTGCCAGTAGTATAGATCGCGGGGGACGGTATGGCTACACCTTC.

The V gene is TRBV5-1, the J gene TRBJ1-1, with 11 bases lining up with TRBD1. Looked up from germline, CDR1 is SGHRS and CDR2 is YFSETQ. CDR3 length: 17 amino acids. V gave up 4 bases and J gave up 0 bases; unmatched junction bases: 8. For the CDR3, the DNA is TGCGCCAGCAGCGTTGGACAGGGGGCATTTATGAACACTGAAGCTTTCTTT. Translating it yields CASSVGQGAFMNTEAFF.

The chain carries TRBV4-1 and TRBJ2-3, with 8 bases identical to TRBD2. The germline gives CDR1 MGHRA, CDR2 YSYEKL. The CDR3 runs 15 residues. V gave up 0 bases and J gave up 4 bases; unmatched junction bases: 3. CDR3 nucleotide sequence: TGCGCCAGCAGCCAAGAAGCGGGAGTCTCAGATACGCAGTATTTT. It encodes CASSQEAGVSDTQYF.

The CDR3 coding sequence is TGTGCCAGCAGCTTAGTACAGATAGGAAACACCATATATTTT. It yields the protein CASSLVQIGNTIYF. The chain couples TRBV13 to TRBJ1-3; no reliable D call. V lost 1 base and J 4 bases, leaving 8 bases between the germline ends. The CDR3 has 14 residues. Germline V gives CDR1 PRHDT, CDR2 FYEKMQ (reference sequence).

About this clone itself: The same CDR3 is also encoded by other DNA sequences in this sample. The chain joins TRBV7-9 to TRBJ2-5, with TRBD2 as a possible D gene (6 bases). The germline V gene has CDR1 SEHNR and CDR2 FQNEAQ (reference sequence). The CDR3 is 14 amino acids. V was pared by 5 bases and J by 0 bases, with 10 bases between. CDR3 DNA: TGTGCCAGCAGCCCGGGACTGTACCAAGAGACCCAGTACTTC. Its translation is CASSPGLYQETQYF.

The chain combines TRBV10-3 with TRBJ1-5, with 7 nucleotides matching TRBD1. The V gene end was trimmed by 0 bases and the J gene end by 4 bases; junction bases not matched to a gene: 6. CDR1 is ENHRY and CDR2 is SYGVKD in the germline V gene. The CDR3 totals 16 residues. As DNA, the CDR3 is TGTGCCATCAGTGAGTCGGGCAGGGGGGATAATCAGCCCCAGCATTTT. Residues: CAISESGRGDNQPQHF.

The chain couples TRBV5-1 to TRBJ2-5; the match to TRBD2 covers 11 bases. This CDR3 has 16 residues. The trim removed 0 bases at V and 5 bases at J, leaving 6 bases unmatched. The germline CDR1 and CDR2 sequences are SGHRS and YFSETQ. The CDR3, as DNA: TGCGCCAGCAGCTTGGCCCCACTAGCGGGGGTTGAGACCCAGTACTTC. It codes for CASSLAPLAGVETQYF. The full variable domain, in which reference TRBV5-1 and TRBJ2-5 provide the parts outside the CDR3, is KAGVTQTPRYLIKTRGQQVTLSCSPISGHRSVSWYQQTPGQGLQFLFEYFSETQRNKGNFPGRFSGRQFSNSRSEMNVSTLELGDSALYLCASSLAPLAGVETQYFGPGTRLLVL.

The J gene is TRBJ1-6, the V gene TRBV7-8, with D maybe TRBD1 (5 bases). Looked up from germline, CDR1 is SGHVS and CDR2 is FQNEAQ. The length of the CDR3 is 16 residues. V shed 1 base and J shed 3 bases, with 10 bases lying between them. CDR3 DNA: TGTGCCAGCAGCTTAGAGGGGCAGGTCTATAATTCACCCCTCCACTTT. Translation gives CASSLEGQVYNSPLHF.

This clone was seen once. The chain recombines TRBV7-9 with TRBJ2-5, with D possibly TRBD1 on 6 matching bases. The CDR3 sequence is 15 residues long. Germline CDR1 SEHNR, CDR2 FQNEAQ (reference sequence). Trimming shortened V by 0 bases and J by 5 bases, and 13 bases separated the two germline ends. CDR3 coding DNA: TGTGCCAGCAGCTTAGCGCGGCAGGGGTCCGAGACCCAGTACTTC. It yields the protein CASSLARQGSETQYF.